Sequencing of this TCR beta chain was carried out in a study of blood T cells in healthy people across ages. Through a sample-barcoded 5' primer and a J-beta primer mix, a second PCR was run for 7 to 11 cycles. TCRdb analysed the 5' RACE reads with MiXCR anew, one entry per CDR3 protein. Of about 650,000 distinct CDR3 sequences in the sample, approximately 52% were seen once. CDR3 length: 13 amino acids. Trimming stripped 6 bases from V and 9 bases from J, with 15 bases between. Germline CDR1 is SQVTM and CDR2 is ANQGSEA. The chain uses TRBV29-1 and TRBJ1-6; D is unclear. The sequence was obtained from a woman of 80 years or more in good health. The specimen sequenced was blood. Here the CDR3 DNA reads TGCAGCGTCTCATACTTCCCTAGTTCACCCCTCCACTTT. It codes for CSVSYFPSSPLHF.